Given below is one TCR beta chain in context. Its antigen is not yet known. No quality values exist for individual bases; no much larger clone is one base distant. Another Seattle source contributed samples from volunteer blood donors who had recovered from COVID-19. Each collaborating institution followed its own protocols to collect whole blood in K2EDTA tubes. For TCRbeta analysis, collaborators shipped samples as frozen whole blood, isolated PBMCs, or DNA extracted from either of those sample types. The sample belongs to a study of blood T cell repertoires in COVID-19 (TCRdb year 2020). For the study in its entirety: The collaborator samples originated in the United States, Italy and Spain and spanned the acute and convalescent phases of COVID-19. The material from the prospective study consisted of cDNA or gDNA derived from T cells, B-cell-depleted T cells, or PBMCs. Subjects who had been exposed to COVID-19, were actively infected with it, or had recovered from it provided the deeply sampled blood TCRbeta repertoires that made up the dataset. The repertoires were released in a freely available public database intended as a resource for research on the immune response to SARS-CoV-2. The samples were drawn from the first 160 participants of the ongoing ImmuneRACE study and from some 1,300 subjects provided by 6 global collaborators. Sample metadata almost always included a de-identified subject ID, COVID-19 status, age in years and sex. Where HLA class I and class II types were available, the types were taken from metadata supplied by the sample provider, not from assay-based typing.

TCRbeta CDR3 regions were amplified from genomic DNA using the immunoSEQ Assay, a bias-controlled multiplex PCR. As for how the authors treated the data: The number of nucleated cells in each sample was estimated from the amplification of reference gene primers within the assay. Sequence reads were collapsed and filtered to measure the absolute abundance of every unique TCRbeta CDR3 rearrangement. Productive Simpson clonality was computed per sample as the square root of Simpson's diversity index over productive rearrangements. This immuneACCESS table, as held by TCRdb, lists in-frame sequences with V and J called but not all clones. Of the missing ones, under half trace to an unresolved V gene in checked studies; the others have no known cause. Clonal size and the V and J genes are those of that table, whereas D and trimming came from the DNA. Counted in this sample were 200,000 to 300,000 clones; approximately 86% of them appeared once. The ten largest clones represent around 9.5% of the sample.

General findings and caveats noted by the study authors: The amount of clinical and demographic metadata varied by source and participant and was provided uncurated.

CDR3 length: 13 amino acids, cysteine to phenylalanine. This entry keeps only the CDR3 DNA: 39 bases, framed from base 1. The germline V and J ends show losses of 1 base and 6 bases respectively, and no gene match explains 0 bases of the junction. From the germline V gene, CDR1 is SGHRS and CDR2 is YFSETQ. The clonotype comes from a man aged 40-49 years who had recovered from COVID-19. Sequencing was performed on peripheral blood. The chain employs TRBV5-1 and TRBJ2-1, and 8 junctional nucleotides match TRBD2. The CDR3 has the sequence CASSLRGGNEQFF. The nucleotide sequence reads TGCGCCAGCAGCTTGCGGGGGGGCAATGAGCAGTTCTTC. Where the CDR3 stops, the reference TRBV5-1 and TRBJ2-1 genes take over; the full variable domain is KAGVTQTPRYLIKTRGQQVTLSCSPISGHRSVSWYQQTPGQGLQFLFEYFSETQRNKGNFPGRFSGRQFSNSRSEMNVSTLELGDSALYLCASSLRGGNEQFFGPGTRLTVL.